Listed here are 19 T cell receptor beta chains from one sample, sequenced in a study of cytomegalovirus exposure and HLA in healthy donors. Primers included in the PCR were 60 Vbeta and 13 Jbeta primers. Profiling relied on immunoSEQ multiplex PCR, and the TCRdb table lists in-frame clones only, not all of them. The table has 110,000 or so clones, 77% seen once. The sequenced sample was PBMCs. The receptors come from a young man in good health and CMV-seropositive.

This clone occurred once. This chain uses TRBV6-1 with TRBJ2-7; no reliable D call. Trimming shortened V by 6 bases and J by 0 bases, and 15 bases separated the two germline ends. This CDR3 is built from 15 residues. The germline CDR1 and CDR2 sequences are MNHNS and SASEGT. The CDR3 here is CASSVYRDSSYEQYF. The CDR3 DNA reads TGTGCCAGCAGCGTTTACAGAGATAGCTCCTACGAGCAGTACTTC.

V is TRBV2 and J is TRBJ2-3; D is perhaps TRBD1 (5 bases). The CDR3 has 14 residues. The V and J ends lost 8 bases and 0 bases respectively, with 12 bases between them. Germline V lookup: CDR1 SNHLY, CDR2 FYNNEI. CDR3 loop: CASELGRSTDTQYF. The CDR3 DNA is TGTGCCAGCGAGCTGGGGCGGAGCACAGATACGCAGTATTTT.

In regard to this clone: The junction differs from germline at one of its ends, possibly a read error. The chain employs TRBV4-1 and TRBJ1-4, with 7 bases aligning to TRBD1. The CDR3 contains 16 residues. The V gene's germline CDR1 is MGHRA and CDR2 YSYEKL. The CDR3 DNA sequence: TGCGCCAGCAGCGAAGAGACAGGGACTACTAATGAAAAACTGTTTTTT. It yields the protein CASSEETGTTNEKLFF.

The rearrangement joins TRBV27 to TRBJ2-7; 8 bases map to TRBD2. Germline values: CDR1 MNHEY, CDR2 SMNVEV (reference sequence). The CDR3 is made up of 16 amino acids. Trimming at V came to 0 bases and at J to 1 base, leaving 5 bases not matched to a gene. The CDR3 region has the DNA TGTGCCAGCAGTTTATCCAGCGGGAGAGTGTCCTACGAGCAGTACTTC. This codes for CASSLSSGRVSYEQYF.

The V gene is TRBV25-1, the J gene TRBJ2-5; D is undetermined. This CDR3 is built from 12 residues. CDR1 is MGHDK, CDR2 SYGVNS, per germline. V shed 5 bases and J shed 5 bases, with 9 bases lying between them. The CDR3 loop reads CASSLAYETQYF. The CDR3 DNA is TGTGCCAGCAGTTTAGCCTACGAGACCCAGTACTTC.

The J gene is TRBJ2-3, the V gene TRBV9; unclear D gene. V gave up 0 bases and J gave up 6 bases, with 5 bases separating them. The CDR3 loop spans 12 amino acids. Per the germline V gene, CDR1 is SGDLS and CDR2 is YYNGEE. This CDR3 reads CASSVGSDTQYF. The DNA of the CDR3 is TGTGCCAGCAGCGTAGGTTCGGATACGCAGTATTTT.

In its sample, this clone was seen once. The chain carries TRBV10-2 and TRBJ1-1, with D perhaps TRBD1 (6 bases). CDR1 is WSHSY, CDR2 SAAADI, per germline. Deletions cut 7 bases from V and 1 base from J, with 10 bases between. The CDR3 spans 13 residues. CDR3 nucleotides: TGCGCCAGCATTAGGACAGCGAACACTGAAGCTTTCTTT. Protein product: CASIRTANTEAFF.

This chain connects TRBV28 to TRBJ2-1; the match to TRBD2 covers 8 bases. There are 16 residues in the CDR3. The V segment lost 7 bases and the J segment 1 base; nucleotides outside the gene matches: 9. From germline, CDR1 is MDHEN and CDR2 SYDVKM. The CDR3 is CASTLSGVVSYNEQFF. The DNA for the CDR3 is TGTGCCAGCACCCTTAGCGGGGTCGTTTCCTACAATGAGCAGTTCTTC. Full variable domain (missing parts from reference TRBV28 and TRBJ2-1): DVKVTQSSRYLVKRTGEKVFLECVQDMDHENMFWYRQDPGLGLRLIYFSYDVKMKEKGDIPEGYSVSREKKERFSLILESASTNQTSMYLCASTLSGVVSYNEQFFGPGTRLTVL.

The V gene is TRBV15, the J gene TRBJ1-2; D may be TRBD1 (6 bases). This CDR3 region has 13 residues. V was clipped by 3 bases and J by 6 bases, with 11 bases between them. Germline V gene lookup returns CDR1 LNHNV and CDR2 YYDKDF (reference sequence). CDR3 protein: CATSSDRHNGYTF. In DNA, the CDR3 is TGTGCCACCAGCAGCGACAGGCATAATGGCTACACCTTC.

The V gene is TRBV6-5, the J gene TRBJ1-3; 7 positions agree with TRBD1. Per germline, CDR1 MNHEY and CDR2 SVGAGI. The CDR3 has 14 amino acids. With 7 bases clipped from V and 3 bases from J, the junction kept 6 bases outside the gene matches. CDR3 bases: TGTGCCAGCATCAGCAGGGGGAGTGGAAACACCATATATTTT. Its protein is CASISRGSGNTIYF.

The rearrangement joins TRBV7-8 to TRBJ1-5; D gene uncertain. The germline gives CDR1 SGHVS, CDR2 FQNEAQ. The CDR3 has 15 residues. V dropped 1 base and J dropped 5 bases, with 12 bases sitting between them. CDR3 protein: CASSLGGGSDQPQHF. CDR3 DNA: TGTGCCAGCAGCTTAGGGGGAGGGTCGGATCAGCCCCAGCATTTT. Together with reference TRBV7-8 and TRBJ1-5, the CDR3 gives the full variable domain: GAGVSQSPRYKVAKRGQDVALRCDPISGHVSLFWYQQALGQGPEFLTYFQNEAQLDKSGLPSDRFFAERPEGSVSTLKIQRTQQEDSAVYLCASSLGGGSDQPQHFGDGTRLSIL.

The gene calls are TRBV5-1 and TRBJ2-1; D is possibly TRBD1 (5 bases). Germline V gene data show CDR1 as SGHRS and CDR2 as YFSETQ. This CDR3 is 15 amino acids long. Trimming pared 4 bases from V and 0 bases from J, leaving 11 bases between. The CDR3 DNA sequence: TGCGCCAGCAGCCCGGACAAAAACTCCTACAATGAGCAGTTCTTC. It translates to CASSPDKNSYNEQFF.

J is TRBJ1-1 and V is TRBV5-6; D may be TRBD1 (5 bases). The CDR3 sequence is 19 residues long. Germline-derived CDR1 and CDR2 are SGHDT and YYEEEE. V was cut by 4 bases and J by 5 bases, with 30 bases left in between. The CDR3 DNA reads as TGTGCCAGCAGCAGCTTGTCAATGCCCGTAGGGGCTGGGTGGACTGAAGCTTTCTTT. Its translation is CASSSLSMPVGAGWTEAFF.

J is TRBJ2-7 and V is TRBV5-6; perhaps TRBD1 as D (5 bases). From germline, CDR1 is SGHDT and CDR2 YYEEEE. The CDR3 has 15 amino acids. The V and J ends lost 4 bases and 3 bases respectively, with 17 bases between them. This CDR3 is CASSAAGHLDYEQYF. CDR3 DNA sequence: TGTGCCAGCAGCGCCGCAGGACACTTAGACTACGAGCAGTACTTC.

This chain joins TRBV30 and TRBJ2-6, with a possible D match to TRBD1 (6 bases). Trimming removed 3 bases from V and 7 bases from J, with 13 bases in between. This CDR3 is 14 amino acids long. CDR1 and CDR2 from the germline V gene are GTSNPN and SVGIG (reference sequence). The CDR3 is CAWRLGQTANVLTF. CDR3 DNA: TGTGCCTGGAGGCTGGGACAAACCGCCAACGTCCTGACTTTC.

On this clone itself: Other DNA sequences of this sample code for an identical CDR3. The chain recombines TRBV11-2 with TRBJ2-7; D is uncertain. This CDR3 is 14 amino acids long. V was trimmed by 0 bases and J by 3 bases, leaving 9 bases between them. In germline, CDR1 is SGHAT, CDR2 FQNNGV. CDR3 coding DNA: TGTGCCAGCAGCTTAGATCATTCGAGCTACGAGCAGTACTTC. This translates into CASSLDHSSYEQYF.

This clone was observed a handful of times. This sequence joins TRBV27 and TRBJ1-6; D not resolved. V lost 8 bases to trimming and J lost 12 bases, with 20 bases between them. Germline lookup yields CDR1 MNHEY and CDR2 SMNVEV (reference sequence). The CDR3 length is 14 residues. The CDR3: CASSSRLPEGPLHF. The DNA for the CDR3 is TGTGCCAGCTCCTCTAGACTGCCGGAAGGACCCCTCCACTTT.

The chain employs TRBV7-9 and TRBJ2-5; 14 nucleotides line up with TRBD2. Germline CDR1 SEHNR, CDR2 FQNEAQ (reference sequence). V shed 1 base and J 2 bases; nucleotides not matched to a gene: 6. The CDR3 has 18 residues. The CDR3 here is CASSLGLAGGLRQETQYF. The CDR3 DNA sequence: TGTGCCAGCAGCTTAGGACTAGCGGGAGGGCTTCGGCAAGAGACCCAGTACTTC.

The CDR3 is CASSRGGTNEKLFF. The CDR3 region has the DNA TGTGCCAGCAGTCGGGGGGGAACTAATGAAAAACTGTTTTTT. The V call is TRBV27, the J call TRBJ1-4; D possibly corresponds to TRBD1 (5 bases). The length of the CDR3 is 14 residues. Trimming took 5 bases from V and 1 from J, leaving 8 bases between them. Germline V CDR1 and CDR2: MNHEY, SMNVEV (reference sequence).